The subject of this entry is one TCR beta chain. Its antigen is not identified. The bulk TCR libraries were made with methods described before and with listed TCR primers. TCRdb redid the calling of the PCR reads with MiXCR, one entry per CDR3 protein. Of about 640,000 distinct CDR3 sequences in the sample, 15% to 20% were seen once. The V gene end was trimmed by 1 base and the J gene end by 9 bases; junction bases not matched to a gene: 7. There are 14 residues in the CDR3. CDR1 and CDR2 from the germline V gene are SGHVS and FNYEAQ. With 10%, 30% or 50% of RNA, about 19,000 to 1,000,000 naive CD8 T cells were sequenced. Naive CD8 T cells, phenotype CD8+CD4-CCR7+CD45RA+, were sorted. This entry is derived from a study of molecular identifiers for immune sequencing clone quantification. General study results and limits: Clones above 20 RNA copies held over 97% of effector molecules, under 1% in naive cells.

The sample comprised naive CD8+ T cells from blood, with Jurkat cell RNA spiked in. Described subset: FACS-sorted CD8+CD4-CCR7+CD45RA+ naive T cells. This chain uses TRBV7-6 with TRBJ2-7, with 9 bases identical to TRBD2. The sequence derives from a human donor in good health. Some libraries in this study had Jurkat cell RNA spiked in. CDR3 in DNA: TGTGCCAGCAGCTTAGGTCTAGCGGGGCCAGTGCAGTACTTC. Translated: CASSLGLAGPVQYF.